This entry lists 3 T cell receptor beta chains sequenced from one sample in a study of T cell repertoires and Cas9 in healthy adults. Assay used: immunoSEQ multiplex PCR; TCRdb lists only in-frame clones, some missing. This sample has about 13,000 clones, with roughly nine tenths found just once. The sequenced sample was Tregs (CD4+, CD25+, CD127-, CD137-, CD154-) from PBMCs; culture status not recorded. The receptors were sampled from a human donor in good health.

The J gene is TRBJ2-5, the V gene TRBV5-6, with TRBD2 identical over 7 bases. The CDR3 sequence is 13 residues long. Germline assignment: CDR1 SGHDT and CDR2 YYEEEE. V dropped 1 base and J dropped 5; count of bases not matched to a gene: 2. CDR3 region: CASSLRGVETQYF. The CDR3 nucleotides read TGTGCCAGCAGCTTGCGGGGGGTGGAGACCCAGTACTTC.

The CDR3 region has the DNA TGTGCCAGCAGCAGACTAGCGGGAGTAGAGACCCAGTACTTC. The encoded protein is CASSRLAGVETQYF. The genes are TRBV5-4 and TRBJ2-5, with 12 bases matching TRBD2. The CDR3 is 14 residues long. Germline CDR1 SGHNT, CDR2 YYREEE (reference sequence). With 4 bases clipped from V and 4 bases from J, the junction kept 2 bases outside the gene matches.

The V and J genes are TRBV14 and TRBJ2-5; no reliable D call. Germline lookup yields CDR1 SGHDN and CDR2 FVKESK. Trimming took off 2 bases at V and 1 base at J, with 5 bases between the two ends. The CDR3 extends over 13 amino acids. CDR3 in DNA: TGTGCCAGCAGCCAACAGGTCCAAGAGACCCAGTACTTC. Translation gives CASSQQVQETQYF.